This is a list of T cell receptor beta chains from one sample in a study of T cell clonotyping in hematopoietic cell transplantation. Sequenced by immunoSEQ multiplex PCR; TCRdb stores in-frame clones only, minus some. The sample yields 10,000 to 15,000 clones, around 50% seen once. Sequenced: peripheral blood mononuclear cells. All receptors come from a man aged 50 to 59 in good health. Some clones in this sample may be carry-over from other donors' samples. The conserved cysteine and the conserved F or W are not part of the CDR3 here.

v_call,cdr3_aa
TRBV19,ASSISRPRPQETQY
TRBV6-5,ASNTPWGSGEAF
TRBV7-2,ASSTLETQY
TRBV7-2,ASSLSRTTYEQY
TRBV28,ASSLPLREVGGYT
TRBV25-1,ASSEGRGYGYT
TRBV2,ASKNEAGGELF
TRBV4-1,ASSSLAGVNNEQF
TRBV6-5,ASRRLAGGGETQY
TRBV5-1,ASSFYGGEADTQY
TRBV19,ASSTPRSRREGYT
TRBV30,AWSVGGGARYYGYT
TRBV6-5,ASSGGDRGYYGYT
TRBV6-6,ASSVRGLTRYEQY
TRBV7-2,ASSLVALVDNEQF
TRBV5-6,ASSQDRNYGYT
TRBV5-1,ASSLSSELF
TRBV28,ANRDTGTGPPPLH
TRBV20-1,RAPSSTEAF
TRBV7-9,ATGRPRTHTDTQY
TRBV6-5,ASRTGHIGEQY
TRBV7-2,ASSPSPRVYGYT
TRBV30,ACTAPGYEQY
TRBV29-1,SVGDRGGYT
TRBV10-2,ASSESTVNSNQPQH
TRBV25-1,ASSEQKRVVTDTQY
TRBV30,AYLRGSGDYNEQF
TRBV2,ASSGASGNTIY
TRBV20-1,SAQFQETQY
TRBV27,ASSLWGPTGHSYNEQF
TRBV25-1,ASYDRFSGYGYT